These 20 T cell receptor beta chains share one sample of origin, sequenced in a study of cytomegalovirus exposure and HLA in healthy donors. Use of 60 Vbeta and 13 Jbeta primers characterized the PCR. This table comes from immunoSEQ multiplex PCR, and its TCRdb copy is limited to in-frame clones, with some not included. Of about 130,000 clones in the sample, around 80% were seen once. The source material was PBMCs. All receptors come from a man between 50 and 59 years old in good health and CMV-seronegative.

The chain combines TRBV9 with TRBJ1-1; D is uncertain. The CDR3 consists of 15 residues. Germline V lookup: CDR1 SGDLS, CDR2 YYNGEE. Trimming stripped 4 bases from V and 2 bases from J, with 15 bases between. CDR3 nucleotides: TGTGCCAGCAGCCCGACTTCGGGGTTTAACACTGAAGCTTTCTTT. Its protein product is CASSPTSGFNTEAFF.

The V and J genes are TRBV5-4 and TRBJ2-1; D may be TRBD1 (6 bases). The V gene lost 4 bases and the J gene lost 2 bases, with 13 bases spanning the gap. The CDR3 length is 15 residues. Germline V lookup: CDR1 SGHNT, CDR2 YYREEE (reference sequence). This chain's CDR3 is CASSSRQAPYNEQFF. The CDR3 bases are TGTGCCAGCAGCAGTCGACAGGCCCCCTACAATGAGCAGTTCTTC.

The chain couples TRBV28 to TRBJ1-2; D not resolved. Per germline, CDR1 MDHEN and CDR2 SYDVKM. V shed 5 bases and J shed 5 bases, with 15 bases lying between them. The CDR3 is made up of 14 amino acids. CDR3 protein: CASSPGPILYGYTF. For the CDR3, the DNA is TGTGCCAGCAGTCCTGGGCCGATCCTTTATGGCTACACCTTC.

In DNA, the CDR3 is TGCAGCGTCCCCTGGCCGCCCTCAAGCTCCTACAATGAGCAGTTCTTC. It yields the protein CSVPWPPSSSYNEQFF. The chain joins TRBV29-1 to TRBJ2-1, with D uncertain. V lost 6 bases, J lost 0 bases, and 18 bases lay in between. This CDR3 contains 16 residues. Germline V gives CDR1 SQVTM, CDR2 ANQGSEA.

The chain joins TRBV5-1 to TRBJ2-7, with D perhaps TRBD2 (7 bases). The CDR3 has 14 residues. V lost 4 bases to trimming and J lost 0 bases, with 11 bases between them. Germline CDR1 is SGHRS and CDR2 is YFSETQ. Here the CDR3 reads CASSKGGGSYEQYF. In DNA form, the CDR3 reads TGCGCCAGCAGCAAAGGGGGGGGCTCCTACGAGCAGTACTTC.

The chain is built from TRBV7-9 and TRBJ1-2; no clear D gene. The germline V gene encodes CDR1 SEHNR and CDR2 FQNEAQ (reference sequence). The CDR3 is 13 amino acids. The V end was cut by 4 bases, the J end by 8 bases, with 14 bases between. CDR3: CASSSDMSNGYTF. The CDR3, as DNA: TGTGCCAGCAGCTCAGACATGTCCAACGGCTACACCTTC.

V gene TRBV19 combines with J gene TRBJ1-2, with 10 positions matching TRBD1. This CDR3 is 14 amino acids long. Trimming took 7 bases from V and 4 from J; bases not matched to a gene: 6. Germline V gene lookup returns CDR1 LNHDA and CDR2 SQIVND (reference sequence). The CDR3 sequence is CASTDRGRAYGYTF. CDR3 bases: TGTGCCAGTACTGACAGGGGGCGAGCCTATGGCTACACCTTC.

V is TRBV19 and J is TRBJ2-5; TRBD2 matches 7 bases. Germline V gene lookup returns CDR1 LNHDA and CDR2 SQIVND (reference sequence). J was trimmed by 5 bases and V by 6 bases; bases with no gene match: 15. This CDR3 has 16 amino acids. This CDR3 is CASSPGGAGVWETQYF. CDR3 DNA sequence: TGTGCCAGTAGCCCAGGAGGGGCGGGGGTATGGGAGACCCAGTACTTC.

The rearrangement joins TRBV4-1 to TRBJ1-4; 7 bases are a match to TRBD1. The CDR3 has 13 amino acids. Trimming removed 5 bases from V and 4 bases from J; junction bases left unmatched: 1. Germline CDR1 MGHRA, CDR2 YSYEKL. The CDR3 DNA reads TGCGCCAGCAGCGGGACAGTTAATGAAAAACTGTTTTTT. This encodes CASSGTVNEKLFF.

Points on this clone: The sample carries other DNA sequences with the same CDR3. The chain has TRBV6-5 and TRBJ1-6; weak D call: TRBD1 (5 bases). Germline lookup yields CDR1 MNHEY and CDR2 SVGAGI. The CDR3 is 14 amino acids. Trimming took 2 bases from V and 10 from J, leaving 12 bases between them. CDR3 bases: TGTGCCAGCAGTTACCGGGGGGTAAGATCACCCCTCCACTTT. Its protein is CASSYRGVRSPLHF.

This rearrangement joins TRBV11-2 to TRBJ1-1; the D is unclear. This CDR3 comprises 14 residues. The germline V gene encodes CDR1 SGHAT and CDR2 FQNNGV. V lost 4 bases and J 6 bases, leaving 15 bases between the germline ends. The CDR3 spells CASSSRGVGSEAFF. The CDR3 DNA reads as TGTGCCAGCAGCTCCCGGGGAGTCGGTTCTGAAGCTTTCTTT.

The chain uses TRBV7-2 and TRBJ1-5, with unresolved D. CDR1 is SGHTA, CDR2 FQGNSA, per germline. The CDR3 is 17 amino acids. Trimming removed 3 bases at V and 2 bases at J, with 17 bases between. The CDR3 nucleotides are TGTGCCAGCAGCTTCCGTGGGAGACTCGGGGGCAATCAGCCCCAGCATTTT. It encodes CASSFRGRLGGNQPQHF.

In DNA form, the CDR3 reads TGTGCCAGCAGCTTAAGGGCCAGGGTGGGAATGAACACTGAAGCTTTCTTT. This sequence encodes CASSLRARVGMNTEAFF. The chain recombines TRBV7-8 with TRBJ1-1; D possibly corresponds to TRBD1 (5 bases). The V end was cut by 2 bases, the J end by 0 bases, with 16 bases between. CDR1 is SGHVS, CDR2 FQNEAQ, per germline. CDR3 length: 17 residues.

The CDR3 spells CASSWDRTNEQFF. The CDR3 bases are TGCGCCAGCAGCTGGGACAGGACCAATGAGCAGTTCTTC. The genes are TRBV4-1 and TRBJ2-1, with 8 positions matching TRBD1. Germline V gene sequence: CDR1 MGHRA, CDR2 YSYEKL. V shed 5 bases and J 6 bases; nucleotides not matched to a gene: 3. This CDR3 is 13 amino acids long.

The CDR3 DNA reads TGTGCCAGCAGCCAAGGACAGGGCCCTAACTATGGCTACACCTTC. Protein: CASSQGQGPNYGYTF. This chain uses TRBV14 with TRBJ1-2; 7 bases agree with TRBD1. CDR3 length equals 15 residues. The ends lost 1 base at V and 0 bases at J; junction bases unmatched: 2. Germline V gene data show CDR1 as SGHDN and CDR2 as FVKESK.

In its sample, this clone was seen once. V gene TRBV9 combines with J gene TRBJ1-5; D gene uncertain. Germline CDR1 is SGDLS and CDR2 is YYNGEE. The ends were cut back, 0 bases at V and 6 bases at J, with 10 bases in the middle. The CDR3 has 14 residues. The CDR3 protein is CASSVGAVGQPQHF. In DNA, the CDR3 is TGTGCCAGCAGCGTAGGGGCAGTAGGTCAGCCCCAGCATTTT.

The rearrangement links TRBV7-3 to TRBJ1-1; perhaps TRBD1 as D (6 bases). The CDR3 extends over 13 amino acids. V was shortened by 5 bases and J by 5 bases, with 12 bases between the two germline ends. Germline CDR1 and CDR2: SGHTA and FQGTGA. CDR3 nucleotide sequence: TGTGCCAGCAGCATCCACAGGGAGACTGAAGCTTTCTTT. It translates to CASSIHRETEAFF.

The DNA of the CDR3 is TGCGCCAGCAGTGATCGCGAGGACAGGGGGGGATATGGCTACACCTTC. Its translation is CASSDREDRGGYGYTF. The V and J genes are TRBV10-2 and TRBJ1-2; TRBD1 aligns across 10 bases. V was clipped by 3 bases and J by 5 bases; unmatched bases: 9. Germline V CDR1 and CDR2: WSHSY, SAAADI. The CDR3 runs 16 residues.

The chain couples TRBV27 to TRBJ2-5; TRBD2 might be the D (5 bases). V was clipped by 1 base and J by 7 bases, with 10 bases between them. Germline values: CDR1 MNHEY, CDR2 SMNVEV (reference sequence). CDR3 length equals 13 residues. The CDR3 loop is CASSLFDGGTQYF. The CDR3 nucleotides are TGTGCCAGCAGTTTATTTGACGGAGGGACCCAGTACTTC.

The rearrangement uses TRBV2 and TRBJ1-5; 8 bases line up with TRBD1. The J segment lost 6 bases and the V segment lost 9 bases, leaving 7 bases of the junction unmatched. CDR3 length: 13 residues. Germline loops: CDR1 SNHLY, CDR2 FYNNEI. The CDR3 DNA is TGTGCCAGTCACGACAGGGGTAGTCAGCCCCAGCATTTT. It is translated as CASHDRGSQPQHF.